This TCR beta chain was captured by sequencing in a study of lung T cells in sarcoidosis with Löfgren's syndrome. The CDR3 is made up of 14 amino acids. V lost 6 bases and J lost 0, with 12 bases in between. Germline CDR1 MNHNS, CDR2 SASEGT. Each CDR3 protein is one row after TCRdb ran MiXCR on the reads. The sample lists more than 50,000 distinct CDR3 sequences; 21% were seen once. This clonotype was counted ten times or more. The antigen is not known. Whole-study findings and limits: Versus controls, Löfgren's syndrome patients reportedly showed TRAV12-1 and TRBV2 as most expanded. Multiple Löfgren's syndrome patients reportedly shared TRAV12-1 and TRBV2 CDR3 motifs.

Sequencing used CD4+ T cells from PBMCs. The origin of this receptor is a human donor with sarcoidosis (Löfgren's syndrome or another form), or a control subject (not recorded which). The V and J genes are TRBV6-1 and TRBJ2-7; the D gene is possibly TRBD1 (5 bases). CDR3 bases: TGTGCCAGCAGCCAACAGGCTAGCTCCTACGAGCAGTACTTC. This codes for CASSQQASSYEQYF.